The present TCR beta chain was sequenced within a study of cytomegalovirus exposure and HLA in healthy donors. This clone was detected only a few times. What it recognizes is unknown. Notes on the study in general: Cytomegalovirus-associated status was assigned to fewer than 200 TCR beta chains. Later genetic work tied a missense DCLRE1C variant to beta-chain V and J trimming.

Trimming cost V 3 bases and J 8 bases, with 14 bases left between them. This CDR3 is built from 14 residues. Germline-derived CDR1 and CDR2 are ENHRY and SYGVKD. The PCR made use of 60 Vbeta and 13 Jbeta primers. Using immunoSEQ multiplex PCR, the repertoire was profiled, and TCRdb retains in-frame clones only, with some absent. In the table there are 100,000 to 150,000 clones, 65% to 90% of which are singletons. This sequence joins TRBV10-3 and TRBJ2-4; maybe TRBD1 (6 bases). The sequence came from a man aged 18 to 29 in good health and CMV-seronegative. Sequencing was done on a sample of PBMCs. The CDR3 coding sequence is TGTGCCATCAGTGACGAGACAGGCAGGGACATTCAGTACTTC. Its translation is CAISDETGRDIQYF.